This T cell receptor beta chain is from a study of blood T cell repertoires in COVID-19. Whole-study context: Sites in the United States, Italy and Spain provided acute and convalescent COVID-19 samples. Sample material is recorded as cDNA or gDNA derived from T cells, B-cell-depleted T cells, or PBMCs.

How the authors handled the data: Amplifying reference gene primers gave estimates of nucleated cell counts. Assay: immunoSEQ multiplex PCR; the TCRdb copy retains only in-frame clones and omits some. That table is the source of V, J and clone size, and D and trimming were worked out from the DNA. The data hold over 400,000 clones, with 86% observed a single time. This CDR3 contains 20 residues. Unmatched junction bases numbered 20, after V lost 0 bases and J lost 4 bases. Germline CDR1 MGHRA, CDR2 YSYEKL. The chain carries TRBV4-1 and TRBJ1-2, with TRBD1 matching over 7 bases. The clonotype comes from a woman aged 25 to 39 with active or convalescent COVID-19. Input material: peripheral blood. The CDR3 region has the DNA TGCGCCAGCAGCCAAGATTCTCCGACAGGGCAGACCCTTGGCGCCTATGGCTACACCTTC. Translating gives CASSQDSPTGQTLGAYGYTF.